This paragraph reports one T cell receptor beta chain. No antigen is known for it. From the 5' RACE reads, TCRdb lists one entry per CDR3 protein and no DNA. The ten most abundant clones cover about 5.2% of a sample with roughly 380,000 distinct CDR3 sequences. Germline assignment: CDR1 SNHLY and CDR2 FYNNEI. This CDR3 has 15 amino acids. The sample belongs to a study of T cells expressing NK-cell markers. Whole-study findings and limits: Dominant NKG2C+ clonotypes made up about 1.0-7.5% of CD8+ T cells in more than 5 donors.

The sequence was obtained from a man aged 18-69 years in good health. The sample taken for sequencing was blood T cells: a sorted CD56 or NKG2C T cell subset, CD4+ or CD8+ T cells, or bulk PBMC T cells (not recorded which). The chain links TRBV2 to TRBJ1-5. The CDR3 sequence: CASSASGGGNQPQHF. The whole variable domain, filled in from reference TRBV2 and TRBJ1-5, reads EPEVTQTPSHQVTQMGQEVILRCVPISNHLYFYWYRQILGQKVEFLVSFYNNEISEKSEIFDDQFSVERPDGSNFTLKIRSTKLEDSAMYFCASSASGGGNQPQHFGDGTRLSIL.